Each of the 17 T cell receptor beta chains below was sequenced from the same sample in a study of blood T cell repertoires in acute mononucleosis. Time point described: convalescence about 6 months (5-8 months) after acute presentation (visit 7). Assay: immunoSEQ multiplex PCR; the TCRdb copy retains only in-frame clones and omits some. The table has 1,500 to 1,600 clones, roughly 25% seen once; the top ten hold 30% to 35%. The sequencing used EBV YVL epitope tetramer+ CD8+ T cells sorted from PBMCs, collected during convalescence from infectious mononucleosis. Subset meaning: CD8 T cells binding a tetramer with EBV BRLF1 109-117 peptide (YVL-BR). All receptors derive from a woman in her late teens or twenties with infectious mononucleosis caused by EBV.

This clone showed up just once. This chain joins TRBV5-1 and TRBJ2-1; the match to TRBD1 covers 8 bases. V lost 4 bases, J lost 5 bases, and 8 bases stayed unmatched. The CDR3 loop spans 15 amino acids. From germline, CDR1 is SGHRS and CDR2 YFSETQ. This chain's CDR3 is CASSPDRESNNEQFF. CDR3 nucleotides: TGCGCCAGCAGCCCGGACAGGGAGAGTAACAATGAGCAGTTCTTC.

This clone was picked up many times. The chain links TRBV6-5 to TRBJ2-7; 7 positions agree with TRBD2. V was clipped by 4 bases and J by 3 bases; unmatched bases: 12. This CDR3 is 16 amino acids long. Per the germline V gene, CDR1 is MNHEY and CDR2 is SVGAGI. CDR3 bases: TGTGCCAGCAGTTTATCGATCCGGGAGGCTCTCTACGAGCAGTACTTC. Translated: CASSLSIREALYEQYF.

This sequence joins TRBV6-1 and TRBJ2-7; TRBD1 matches at 8 bases. The CDR3 loop spans 15 amino acids. The germline gives CDR1 MNHNS, CDR2 SASEGT. The ends lost 5 bases at V and 5 bases at J; junction bases unmatched: 11. CDR3 sequence reads: CASSSHSDRVDEQYF. DNA for the CDR3: TGTGCCAGCAGTTCCCACTCGGACAGGGTTGACGAGCAGTACTTC.

CDR3 in amino acids: CSVGGTGSGTSGAYSYKQFF. The CDR3 nucleotides are TGCAGCGTAGGAGGGACAGGGTCCGGGACTAGCGGGGCATACTCCTACAAGCAGTTCTTC. The chain carries TRBV29-1 and TRBJ2-1, with 13 bases matching TRBD2. CDR3 length: 20 residues. The V gene's germline CDR1 is SQVTM and CDR2 ANQGSEA. The J segment lost 11 bases and the V segment lost 6 bases, leaving 28 bases of the junction unmatched.

The chain is built from TRBV28 and TRBJ1-1; D possibly corresponds to TRBD1 (6 bases). The CDR3 runs to 14 residues. The V end was cut by 6 bases, the J end by 4 bases, with 15 bases between. The germline gives CDR1 MDHEN, CDR2 SYDVKM. The CDR3 reads CASRPLGGGTEAFF. The CDR3 DNA reads TGTGCCAGCAGACCTCTCGGGGGCGGCACTGAAGCTTTCTTT.

This clone was observed many times. The chain couples TRBV7-3 to TRBJ2-1; tentatively, D is TRBD2 (5 bases). Germline CDR1 reads SGHTA; CDR2 reads FQGTGA. V was trimmed by 2 bases and J by 6 bases, leaving 11 bases between them. This CDR3 comprises 14 residues. The CDR3 is CASSLSGYINEQFF. The CDR3 bases are TGTGCCAGCAGCTTATCGGGGTATATCAATGAGCAGTTCTTC.

For this clone: A far larger clone lies a single base away; this is likely a read error. Other nucleotide sequences from this sample produce the same CDR3. The gene calls are TRBV10-2 and TRBJ1-2, with 11 bases fitting TRBD1. Germline CDR1 and CDR2: WSHSY and SAAADI. The junction had 1 base not matched to a gene; V was cut back by 5 bases and J by 8 bases. CDR3 length: 12 amino acids. CDR3: CASSWTGGGYTF. CDR3 nucleotides: TGCGCCAGCAGTTGGACAGGGGGCGGCTACACCTTC.

To note about this clone: The likely explanation is a read error, given a far larger clone one base away. Other nucleotide sequences in the sample specify the same CDR3. This chain connects TRBV29-1 to TRBJ2-1; 13 nucleotides align to TRBD2. V shed 6 bases, J shed 0 bases, and the junction held 20 bases outside the gene matches. CDR3 length: 21 amino acids. Germline values: CDR1 SQVTM, CDR2 ANQGSEA. The CDR3 coding sequence is TGCAGCGTAGGAGGGACAGTGTCCGGGACTAGCGGGGCATACTCCTACAATGAGCAGTTCTTC. Translation gives CSVGGTVSGTSGAYSYNEQFF.

This clone was detected many times. V is TRBV19 and J is TRBJ1-1, with D tentatively TRBD1 (6 bases). The germline V and J ends were trimmed by 5 bases and 5 bases, with 15 bases remaining between them. The CDR3 runs to 14 residues. CDR1 is LNHDA and CDR2 is SQIVND in the germline V gene (reference sequence). CDR3 nucleotides: TGTGCCAGTAGTTTGACAGGAGGAGGAACTGAAGCTTTCTTT. It encodes CASSLTGGGTEAFF.

This clone was recorded many times. The gene calls are TRBV6-1 and TRBJ2-1, with D hard to call. Between the trimmed V and J ends, which lost 6 bases and 10 bases, there was a span of 13 bases. Germline V gene data show CDR1 as MNHNS and CDR2 as SASEGT. The CDR3 is made up of 12 amino acids. The chain's CDR3 is CASRGLRIEQFF. The CDR3 DNA sequence: TGTGCCAGCAGGGGGTTGAGGATAGAGCAGTTCTTC.

This clone was seen only a few times. For the CDR3, the DNA is TGTGCCAGCAGCCGCTATAGCGATGAGCAGTTCTTC. Encoded protein: CASSRYSDEQFF. V and J are TRBV11-2 and TRBJ2-1, with D maybe TRBD2 (5 bases). Germline-derived CDR1 and CDR2 are SGHAT and FQNNGV. The CDR3 contains 12 residues. Between the trimmed V and J ends, which lost 5 bases and 8 bases, there was a span of 10 bases.

Note on this clone: Other DNA sequences within the sample encode an identical CDR3. The chain combines TRBV29-1 with TRBJ2-1; 13 positions match TRBD2. Germline CDR1 is SQVTM and CDR2 is ANQGSEA. Trimming removed 6 bases from V and 0 bases from J; junction bases left unmatched: 20. The CDR3 is made up of 21 amino acids. The DNA of the CDR3 is TGCAGCGTAGGCGGGCCCGGGGCCGGGACTAGCGGGGCATACTCCTACAATGAGCAGTTCTTC. Its protein is CSVGGPGAGTSGAYSYNEQFF.

A word on this clone: A far bigger clonotype differs at one base, so this is likely a read error. The chain employs TRBV6-5 and TRBJ2-5; D perhaps matches TRBD1 (6 bases). V was pared by 6 bases and J by 4 bases, with 18 bases between. Germline assignment: CDR1 MNHEY and CDR2 SVGAGI. The CDR3 has 15 residues. CDR3 sequence reads: CASSGLRGRGETQYF. The CDR3, as DNA: TGTGCCAGCAGCGGCTTAAGGGGCAGGGGAGAGACCCAGTACTTC.

In the case of this clone: A much larger clone sits a single nucleotide away, making a read error possible. The rearrangement uses TRBV11-1 and TRBJ2-4, with a possible D match to TRBD1 (5 bases). This CDR3 has 16 amino acids. Trimming took 5 bases from V and 2 from J, leaving 16 bases between them. Looked up from germline, CDR1 is SGHAT and CDR2 is FQDESV (reference sequence). CDR3 sequence reads: CASSPLRWGSKNIQYF. The CDR3 DNA reads TGTGCCAGCAGCCCTCTTCGATGGGGCTCCAAAAACATTCAGTACTTC.

This clone has a count of ten or more. This chain links TRBV4-3 with TRBJ1-1, with TRBD1 matching over 10 bases. Trimming removed 0 bases from V and 4 bases from J; junction bases left unmatched: 5. Per the germline V gene, CDR1 is LGHNA and CDR2 is YSLEER. The CDR3 sequence is 16 residues long. The CDR3 DNA follows: TGCGCCAGCAGCCAAGACGACAGGGGGCTGAGCACTGAAGCTTTCTTT. Amino acid sequence: CASSQDDRGLSTEAFF.

On this clone itself: It is likely a read error: a sequence one base away is far more abundant. The chain recombines TRBV27 with TRBJ2-7; no definite D call. Germline CDR1 MNHEY, CDR2 SMNVEV (reference sequence). Trimming pared 0 bases from V and 3 bases from J, leaving 15 bases between. The CDR3 sequence is 16 residues long. CDR3 sequence: CASSLSIRAALYEQYF. CDR3 coding DNA: TGTGCCAGCAGTTTATCGATCCGGGCGGCTCTCTACGAGCAGTACTTC.

In this sample, this clone turned up many times. The chain couples TRBV6-5 to TRBJ2-5, with a tentative D call TRBD1 (5 bases). The V and J ends lost 6 bases and 5 bases respectively, with 19 bases between them. Germline V gene lookup returns CDR1 MNHEY and CDR2 SVGAGI. This CDR3 region has 15 residues. CDR3 nucleotide sequence: TGTGCCAGCAGACCTACTCTGGGGCAAGCGGAGACCCAGTACTTC. It is translated as CASRPTLGQAETQYF.